This entry lists 3 T cell receptor beta chains sequenced from one sample in a study of T cell repertoires in cytomegalovirus infection. TCRdb redid the calling of the reads with MiXCR, one entry per CDR3 protein. The sample lists around 450,000 distinct CDR3 sequences, around 32% seen once, with approximately 13% in the top ten. Sample: PBMCs. Every receptor here comes from a human donor in good health (CMV status not recorded). Some clones in this sample may be carry-over from other donors' samples.

J is TRBJ2-7 and V is TRBV23-1; TRBD2 agrees at 7 bases. TRBV23-1 is annotated as an ORF whose role is uncertain. The J segment lost 5 bases and the V segment lost 0 bases, leaving 7 bases of the junction unmatched. The length of the CDR3 is 15 residues. The CDR3 DNA sequence: TGCGCCAGCAGTCAATCGGGGGGGACGTTCCACGAGCAGTACTTC. The encoded protein is CASSQSGGTFHEQYF.

The rearrangement uses TRBV7-6 and TRBJ2-7, with 10 bases aligning to TRBD2. The length of the CDR3 is 16 residues. V was pared by 6 bases and J by 0 bases, with 8 bases of the junction left unmatched. Per germline, CDR1 SGHVS and CDR2 FNYEAQ. The chain's CDR3 is CASSEKLAGSSYEQYF. CDR3 bases: TGTGCCAGCAGTGAAAAACTAGCGGGGAGCTCCTACGAGCAGTACTTC.

This clonotype showed up just a few times. The V call is TRBV11-3, the J call TRBJ1-2, with a possible D match to TRBD1 (6 bases). Deletions cut 0 bases from V and 5 bases from J, with 19 bases between. Germline CDR1 and CDR2: SGHNT and YENEEA. The length of the CDR3 is 17 residues. In DNA form, the CDR3 reads TGTGCCAGCAGCTTAGAGATGGAAGGGGGGGCGCTTTATGGCTACACCTTC. It specifies CASSLEMEGGALYGYTF.